This TCR beta chain was identified in a study of Graves' ophthalmopathy and Graves' hyperthyroidism. Study summary: Being free of ophthalmopathy for 18 months of follow-up defined stable hyperthyroidism. Findings of the study overall: Classification of ophthalmopathy versus stable hyperthyroidism by a 13-signature model yielded around 91% sensitivity and about 83% specificity.

RNA served as the template for amplifying TCR beta CDR3 regions. An opening RT-PCR round employed HTBI primers and preceded a second-round multiplex PCR. TCRdb itself ran the multiplex PCR reads through MiXCR, one entry per CDR3 protein. The profile covers about 500,000 distinct CDR3 sequences, with less than 40% appearing a single time and about 4.1% taken by the ten largest. This clonotype was detected ten times or more. Its antigen remains unidentified. The clonotype was recovered from an adult man with Graves' hyperthyroidism. The sequencing input was peripheral blood or thyroid tissue (not recorded which).

For the CDR3, the DNA is TGTGCCAGCAGCCTAATGGCAGACTACGAGCAGTACTTC. Amino acids: CASSLMADYEQYF. V usage is TRBV16 and J usage is TRBJ2-7; D remains unclear. With 4 bases removed from V and 3 bases from J, the gap between germline ends came to 10 bases. Germline loops: CDR1 KGHSY, CDR2 FQNENV. The CDR3 spans 13 residues.